Listed below are T cell receptor beta chains from one sample, sequenced in a study of human T cells and chemical hapten exposure. TCRdb redid the calling of the RACE reads with MiXCR, one entry per CDR3 protein. The repertoire holds roughly 160,000 distinct CDR3 sequences, with 13% to 15% as singletons. The material was whole blood, obtained in connection with sensitization to the hapten diphenylcyclopropenone (DPC). These TCRs come from a woman in her 30s with alopecia areata. Some clones in this sample may be carry-over from other donors' samples. CDR3s leave out the opening cysteine and the closing phenylalanine or tryptophan. A D gene is named only where the DNA matches it firmly.

J: TRBJ1-3
V: TRBV4-3
D: .
CDR3: ASSQALSPQGNTIY

J: TRBJ1-4
V: TRBV19
D: .
CDR3: ASSIDGQSTNEKLF

J: TRBJ2-7
V: TRBV6-2/TRBV6-3
D: .
CDR3: ASSYATAISSYEQY

J: TRBJ2-4
V: TRBV6-1
D: .
CDR3: ASSEEFGHGAKNIQY

J: TRBJ2-7
V: TRBV18
D: .
CDR3: ASSPSSQGTYEQY

J: TRBJ2-6
V: TRBV5-1
D: .
CDR3: ASSLGHRNVLT

J: TRBJ1-2
V: TRBV20-1
D: TRBD1
CDR3: SAQTGGYYGYT

J: TRBJ2-1
V: TRBV7-8
D: TRBD2
CDR3: ASSSNGRGTSGSREQF

J: TRBJ1-1
V: TRBV24-1
D: .
CDR3: ATSDLRGTAF

J: TRBJ2-4
V: TRBV7-3
D: .
CDR3: ASSQEAVGNIQY

J: TRBJ2-7
V: TRBV28
D: TRBD2
CDR3: ASSLATSGTYEQY

J: TRBJ2-2
V: TRBV24-1
D: TRBD1
CDR3: ATSDSGTGDTGELF

J: TRBJ2-3
V: TRBV10-3
D: .
CDR3: AISESGNTDTQY

J: TRBJ2-7
V: TRBV12-3/TRBV12-4
D: TRBD1
CDR3: ASRISGTGGYEQY

J: TRBJ2-1
V: TRBV28
D: .
CDR3: ASKLRYNEQF

J: TRBJ2-7
V: TRBV27
D: .
CDR3: ASSFRVGVWEQY

J: TRBJ2-7
V: TRBV7-2
D: TRBD2
CDR3: ASSYFPGLADSYEQY

J: TRBJ1-5
V: TRBV12-3/TRBV12-4
D: .
CDR3: ASSSATANQPQH

J: TRBJ1-2
V: TRBV7-9
D: .
CDR3: ASSLAGIDYGYT

J: TRBJ2-3
V: TRBV15
D: .
CDR3: ATSKHGVSDTQY

J: TRBJ1-6
V: TRBV7-9
D: .
CDR3: ASIAQDSSLH

J: TRBJ2-7
V: TRBV20-1
D: .
CDR3: SASGPPYEQY

J: TRBJ2-3
V: TRBV4-1
D: .
CDR3: ASSQVIREPPDTQY

J: TRBJ1-5
V: TRBV4-2
D: .
CDR3: ASSQDMTEGQPQH

J: TRBJ1-5
V: TRBV27
D: TRBD1
CDR3: ASSLRQGGTSNQPQH

J: TRBJ2-5
V: TRBV7-2
D: .
CDR3: ASSLDGRAQETQY

J: TRBJ2-5
V: TRBV29-1
D: TRBD2
CDR3: SVALAVGETQY

J: TRBJ1-1
V: TRBV20-1
D: .
CDR3: SARVGARGLGTEAF

J: TRBJ2-3
V: TRBV4-3
D: TRBD2
CDR3: ASSQSPGLATDTQY

J: TRBJ2-3
V: TRBV7-2
D: TRBD2
CDR3: ASSVAGVDTQY

J: TRBJ2-1
V: TRBV11-2
D: TRBD2
CDR3: ASSLGAGRVYNEQF

J: TRBJ1-1
V: TRBV7-8
D: .
CDR3: ASTLNLGTEAF

J: TRBJ1-1
V: TRBV12-3/TRBV12-4
D: .
CDR3: ASSFTETETMNTEAF

J: TRBJ2-7
V: TRBV10-3
D: TRBD2
CDR3: ANAEYTSGLGEQY

J: TRBJ2-5
V: TRBV25-1
D: .
CDR3: ASSEYMDRETQY

J: TRBJ1-2
V: TRBV16
D: .
CDR3: ASSQYWSRNGENYGYT

J: TRBJ1-6
V: TRBV5-5
D: .
CDR3: ASSSRDTTFNNSPLH

J: TRBJ1-1
V: TRBV28
D: .
CDR3: ASSPGTSEAF

J: TRBJ2-3
V: TRBV6-6
D: .
CDR3: ASTHIRGPRTDTQY

J: TRBJ1-4
V: TRBV11-2
D: .
CDR3: ASRPLTGVNEKLF

J: TRBJ1-2
V: TRBV28
D: .
CDR3: ATRFSAGYGYT

J: TRBJ2-1
V: TRBV20-1
D: TRBD2
CDR3: SARVTPGLAGLREQF

J: TRBJ2-7
V: TRBV11-2
D: .
CDR3: ASSLNLAGPVD

J: TRBJ2-7
V: TRBV7-9
D: .
CDR3: ASSSDRQVEQY

J: TRBJ1-5
V: TRBV19
D: TRBD1
CDR3: ASSNRGSYSNQPQH